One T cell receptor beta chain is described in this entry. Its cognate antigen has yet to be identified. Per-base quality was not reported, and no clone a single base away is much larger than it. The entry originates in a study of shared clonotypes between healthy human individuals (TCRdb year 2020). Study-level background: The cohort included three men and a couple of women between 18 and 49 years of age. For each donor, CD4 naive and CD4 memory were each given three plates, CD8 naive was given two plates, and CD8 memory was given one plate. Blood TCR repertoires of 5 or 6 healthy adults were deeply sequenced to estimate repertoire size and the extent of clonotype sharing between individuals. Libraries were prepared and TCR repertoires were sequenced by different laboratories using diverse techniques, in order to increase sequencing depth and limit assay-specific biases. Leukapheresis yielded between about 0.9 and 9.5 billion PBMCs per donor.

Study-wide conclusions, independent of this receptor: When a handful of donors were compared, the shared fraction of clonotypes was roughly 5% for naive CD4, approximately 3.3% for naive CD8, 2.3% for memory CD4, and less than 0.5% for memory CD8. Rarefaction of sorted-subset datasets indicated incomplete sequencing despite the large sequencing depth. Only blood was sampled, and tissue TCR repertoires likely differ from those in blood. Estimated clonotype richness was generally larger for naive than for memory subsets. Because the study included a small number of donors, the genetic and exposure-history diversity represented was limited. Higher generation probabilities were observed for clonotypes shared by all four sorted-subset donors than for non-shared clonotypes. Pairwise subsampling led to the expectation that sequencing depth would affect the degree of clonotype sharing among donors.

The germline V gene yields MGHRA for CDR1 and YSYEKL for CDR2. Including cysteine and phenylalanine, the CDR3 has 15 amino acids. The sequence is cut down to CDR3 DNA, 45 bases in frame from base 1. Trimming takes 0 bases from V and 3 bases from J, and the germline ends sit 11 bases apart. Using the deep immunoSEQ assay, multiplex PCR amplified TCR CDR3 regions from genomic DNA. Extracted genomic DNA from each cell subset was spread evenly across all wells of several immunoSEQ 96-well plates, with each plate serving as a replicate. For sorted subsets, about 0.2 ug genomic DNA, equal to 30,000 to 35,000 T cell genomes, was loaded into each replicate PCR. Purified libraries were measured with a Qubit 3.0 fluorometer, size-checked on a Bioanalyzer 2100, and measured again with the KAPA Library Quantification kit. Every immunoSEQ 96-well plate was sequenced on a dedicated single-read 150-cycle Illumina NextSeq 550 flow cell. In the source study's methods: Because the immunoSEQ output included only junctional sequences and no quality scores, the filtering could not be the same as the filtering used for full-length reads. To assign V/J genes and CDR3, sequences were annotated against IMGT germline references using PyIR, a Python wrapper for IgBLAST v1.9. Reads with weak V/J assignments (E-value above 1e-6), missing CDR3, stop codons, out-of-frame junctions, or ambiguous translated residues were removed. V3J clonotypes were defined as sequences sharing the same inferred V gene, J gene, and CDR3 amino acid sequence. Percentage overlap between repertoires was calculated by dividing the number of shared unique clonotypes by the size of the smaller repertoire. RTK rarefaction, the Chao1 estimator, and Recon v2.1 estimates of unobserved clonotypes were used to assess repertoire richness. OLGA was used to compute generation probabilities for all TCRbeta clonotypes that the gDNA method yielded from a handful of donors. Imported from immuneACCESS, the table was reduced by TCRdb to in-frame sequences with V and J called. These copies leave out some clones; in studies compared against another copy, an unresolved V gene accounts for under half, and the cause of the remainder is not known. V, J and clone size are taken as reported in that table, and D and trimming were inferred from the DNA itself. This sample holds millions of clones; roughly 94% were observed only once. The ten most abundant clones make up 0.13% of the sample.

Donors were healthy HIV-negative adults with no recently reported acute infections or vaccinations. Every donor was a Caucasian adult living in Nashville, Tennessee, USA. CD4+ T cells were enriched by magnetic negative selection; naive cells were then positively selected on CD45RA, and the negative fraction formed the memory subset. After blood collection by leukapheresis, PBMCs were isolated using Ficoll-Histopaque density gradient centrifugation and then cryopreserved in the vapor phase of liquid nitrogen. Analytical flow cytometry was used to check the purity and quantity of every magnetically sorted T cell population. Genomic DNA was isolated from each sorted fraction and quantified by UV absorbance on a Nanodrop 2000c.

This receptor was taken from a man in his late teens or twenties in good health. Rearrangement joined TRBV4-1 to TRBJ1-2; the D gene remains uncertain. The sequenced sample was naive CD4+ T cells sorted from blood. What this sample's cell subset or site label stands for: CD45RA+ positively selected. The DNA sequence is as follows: TGCGCCAGCAGCCAAGAGCTGTACCCCCACTATGGCTACACCTTC. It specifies CASSQELYPHYGYTF.